A single sample is the source of the 32 T cell receptor beta chains below, sequenced in a study of shared clonotypes between healthy human individuals. Generated by immunoSEQ multiplex PCR, the TCRdb table keeps only in-frame clones and is missing some. This table has 950,000 to 1,100,000 clones, about 84% appearing once. The sample was memory CD4+ T cells from PBMCs. The subset: CD45RA-negative fraction. The receptors shown here come from a man aged 18 to 29 in good health. Some clones in this sample may be carry-over from other donors' samples.

This clone was detected many times. The chain links TRBV6-5 to TRBJ1-2, with 8 bases aligning to TRBD1. The J segment lost 5 bases and the V segment lost 6 bases, leaving 2 bases of the junction unmatched. This CDR3 is 12 amino acids long. CDR1 and CDR2 (germline): MNHEY, SVGAGI. DNA for the CDR3: TGTGCCAGCAGACAGGGGGGGTATGGCTACACCTTC. Encoded protein: CASRQGGYGYTF.

V and J are TRBV7-2 and TRBJ1-1; D uncertain. This CDR3 contains 15 residues. V lost 0 bases and J lost 3, with 11 bases in between. Germline assignment: CDR1 SGHTA and CDR2 FQGNSA. Written as DNA, the CDR3 is TGTGCCAGCAGCTTAGCGAGTTCAGTCTACACTGAAGCTTTCTTT. Protein: CASSLASSVYTEAFF.

The CDR3 DNA sequence: TGCGCCAGCTTCCTTCTTAATGAGCAGTTCTTC. Translating gives CASFLLNEQFF. This sequence joins TRBV10-2 and TRBJ2-1, with D unresolved. Trimming cost V 8 bases and J 7 bases, with 9 bases left between them. In germline, CDR1 is WSHSY, CDR2 SAAADI. This CDR3 has 11 amino acids.

The rearrangement joins TRBV6-1 to TRBJ1-2; perhaps TRBD1 as D (6 bases). This CDR3 region has 15 residues. The germline gives CDR1 MNHNS, CDR2 SASEGT. Trimming cost V 7 bases and J 4 bases, with 19 bases left between them. The CDR3 loop is CASKSSGAGLYGYTF. The CDR3 nucleotides read TGTGCCAGCAAGTCGTCGGGGGCCGGACTCTATGGCTACACCTTC.

The chain is built from TRBV5-1 and TRBJ2-7; 7 nucleotides align to TRBD1. Germline V lookup: CDR1 SGHRS, CDR2 YFSETQ. J was trimmed by 2 bases and V by 2 bases; bases with no gene match: 13. The CDR3 is 17 amino acids. In nucleotides, the CDR3 is TGCGCCAGCAGCTTCGACTGGGGGACAGCGAAGACCTACGAGCAGTACTTC. Translating it yields CASSFDWGTAKTYEQYF.

Written as DNA, the CDR3 is TGCGCCAGCAGCCCAGACAGGGGCACAGATACGCAGTATTTT. It is translated as CASSPDRGTDTQYF. The chain combines TRBV4-3 with TRBJ2-3; the match to TRBD1 covers 7 bases. This CDR3 contains 14 residues. The V and J ends lost 4 bases and 1 base, in that order; junction bases with no gene match: 2. The germline CDR1 and CDR2 sequences are LGHNA and YSLEER.

J is TRBJ2-7 and V is TRBV5-1; D is perhaps TRBD1 or TRBD2 (5 bases each). Germline values: CDR1 SGHRS, CDR2 YFSETQ. The V and J ends lost 4 bases and 6 bases respectively, with 17 bases between them. This CDR3 is built from 14 residues. The CDR3: CASSAVSGTTEQYF. CDR3 nucleotides: TGCGCCAGCAGCGCGGTTTCCGGGACCACCGAGCAGTACTTC.

This chain joins TRBV14 and TRBJ2-3, with 8 nucleotides matching TRBD2. The germline CDR1 and CDR2 sequences are SGHDN and FVKESK. The CDR3 totals 16 residues. V was clipped by 3 bases and J by 6 bases; unmatched bases: 11. The CDR3 sequence: CASSQPISGSLDTQYF. CDR3 bases: TGTGCCAGCAGCCAGCCGATAAGCGGGAGTTTGGATACGCAGTATTTT.

This sequence joins TRBV7-9 and TRBJ2-1; possible D gene TRBD1, 7 bases. With 4 bases removed from V and 8 bases from J, the gap between germline ends came to 15 bases. The CDR3 covers 14 residues. Germline CDR1 is SEHNR and CDR2 is FQNEAQ (reference sequence). CDR3 amino acids: CASSSEGATHEQFF. The CDR3 region has the DNA TGTGCCAGCAGCTCGGAGGGGGCGACCCATGAGCAGTTCTTC.

The J gene is TRBJ2-2, the V gene TRBV5-1, with TRBD1 identical over 11 bases. The CDR3 is 15 amino acids. Germline trimming cut 3 bases from V and 6 bases from J; bases unmatched to any gene: 4. CDR1 and CDR2 (germline): SGHRS, YFSETQ. The CDR3 DNA sequence: TGCGCCAGCAGCTACCGGACAGGGGGCGCCGGGGAGCTGTTTTTT. Its translation is CASSYRTGGAGELFF.

This rearrangement joins TRBV7-2 to TRBJ2-5; 12 bases are shared with TRBD2. The length of the CDR3 is 18 residues. From germline, CDR1 is SGHTA and CDR2 FQGNSA. The ends lost 1 base at V and 1 base at J; junction bases unmatched: 7. The CDR3 nucleotides are TGTGCCAGCAGCTTAGTCCTAGCGGGAGGGCCGGGCCAAGAGACCCAGTACTTC. Translating it yields CASSLVLAGGPGQETQYF.

This clone is a singleton in its sample. The chain is built from TRBV28 and TRBJ1-5; D unresolved. The CDR3 is made up of 15 amino acids. Germline V gene lookup returns CDR1 MDHEN and CDR2 SYDVKM. Trimming stripped 5 bases from V and 2 bases from J, with 13 bases between. The CDR3 loop reads CASSPKPGGNQPQHF. DNA of the CDR3: TGTGCCAGCAGTCCGAAACCCGGGGGCAATCAGCCCCAGCATTTT.

The chain has TRBV5-1 and TRBJ2-1; no clear D. Trimming took 3 bases from V and 8 from J, leaving 9 bases between them. Germline V CDR1 and CDR2: SGHRS, YFSETQ. The CDR3 contains 12 residues. The CDR3 reads CASSSLGHEQFF. Here the CDR3 DNA reads TGCGCCAGCAGCTCCCTTGGGCATGAGCAGTTCTTC.

V gene TRBV7-2 combines with J gene TRBJ2-3, with a weak D call TRBD1 (5 bases). This CDR3 region has 14 residues. The V gene's germline CDR1 is SGHTA and CDR2 FQGNSA. Trimming stripped 4 bases from V and 2 bases from J, with 10 bases between. The CDR3 sequence is CASSSKGFTDTQYF. The CDR3 nucleotides read TGTGCCAGCAGCTCTAAGGGGTTCACAGATACGCAGTATTTT.

The V gene is TRBV11-2, the J gene TRBJ2-7, with D perhaps TRBD1 or TRBD2 (5 bases each). The germline V and J ends were trimmed by 11 bases and 0 bases, with 14 bases remaining between them. CDR3 length equals 13 residues. Germline V gene lookup returns CDR1 SGHAT and CDR2 FQNNGV. CDR3 coding DNA: TGTGCCTCCCAGGGACCGATCTCCTACGAGCAGTACTTC. It yields the protein CASQGPISYEQYF.

The genes are TRBV10-3 and TRBJ2-5, with D possibly matching TRBD1 (5 bases). Germline lookup yields CDR1 ENHRY and CDR2 SYGVKD. V lost 5 bases and J lost 3, with 10 bases in between. CDR3 length equals 13 residues. CDR3 residues: CAISPTEEETQYF. In DNA, the CDR3 is TGTGCCATCAGTCCGACAGAGGAAGAGACCCAGTACTTC.

There are many counts of this clone. The chain couples TRBV19 to TRBJ1-5, with D perhaps TRBD1 (6 bases). Germline V gene sequence: CDR1 LNHDA, CDR2 SQIVND (reference sequence). CDR3 length: 15 amino acids. V was shortened by 5 bases and J by 2 bases, with 13 bases between the two germline ends. CDR3 protein: CASSDPRTGNQPQHF. The CDR3 bases are TGTGCCAGTAGTGATCCCAGGACAGGCAATCAGCCCCAGCATTTT.

The rearrangement uses TRBV28 and TRBJ1-5; no clear D. V was cut by 11 bases and J by 1 base, with 12 bases left in between. The CDR3 extends over 13 amino acids. Germline loops: CDR1 MDHEN, CDR2 SYDVKM. In nucleotides, the CDR3 is TGTGCCGTTAGCCTTCCGAGCAATCAGCCCCAGCATTTT. Protein: CAVSLPSNQPQHF.

This clone was counted at least ten times. This chain connects TRBV28 to TRBJ2-1, with D perhaps TRBD2 (7 bases). The germline V and J ends were trimmed by 7 bases and 4 bases, with 17 bases remaining between them. This CDR3 spans 15 amino acids. Germline values: CDR1 MDHEN, CDR2 SYDVKM. The CDR3 sequence is CASKPTGRGYNEQFF. The DNA of the CDR3 is TGTGCCAGCAAACCAACAGGGAGGGGGTACAATGAGCAGTTCTTC.

This chain joins TRBV4-1 and TRBJ1-4, with TRBD1 matching over 9 bases. The CDR3 extends over 16 amino acids. CDR1 and CDR2 from the germline V gene are MGHRA and YSYEKL. The junction had 8 bases not matched to a gene; V was cut back by 1 base and J by 8 bases. CDR3 residues: CASSQAQGALGEKLFF. CDR3 nucleotide sequence: TGCGCCAGCAGCCAAGCACAGGGGGCGCTTGGGGAAAAACTGTTTTTT.

This chain uses TRBV2 with TRBJ2-1, with D possibly being TRBD2 (6 bases). V was clipped by 6 bases and J by 12 bases, with 24 bases between them. Germline CDR1 reads SNHLY; CDR2 reads FYNNEI. The CDR3 sequence is 15 residues long. CDR3 in amino acids: CASRGGTQGSETQFF. In DNA, the CDR3 is TGTGCCAGCAGGGGCGGGACTCAGGGTAGTGAGACGCAGTTCTTC.

Concerning this clone: The same CDR3 also results from other DNA sequences found in this sample. J is TRBJ1-3 and V is TRBV5-1, with D possibly matching TRBD1 (6 bases). Germline loops: CDR1 SGHRS, CDR2 YFSETQ. This CDR3 contains 14 residues. Trimming took off 4 bases at V and 0 bases at J, with 8 bases between the two ends. CDR3 DNA: TGCGCCAGCAGCCAGACAGGCTCTGGAAACACCATATATTTT. This translates into CASSQTGSGNTIYF.

This chain links TRBV5-1 with TRBJ2-3; D may be TRBD2 (6 bases). Germline CDR1 and CDR2: SGHRS and YFSETQ. The CDR3 runs to 15 residues. The V and J ends lost 0 bases and 2 bases respectively, with 10 bases between them. The CDR3 loop is CASSLGRGLTDTQYF. For the CDR3, the DNA is TGCGCCAGCAGCTTGGGGCGGGGACTCACAGATACGCAGTATTTT.

The V call is TRBV21-1, the J call TRBJ2-4; the DNA was not compared with TRBD1, the D call given in the table. TRBV21-1 is labeled a pseudogene. There are 17 residues in the CDR3. The CDR3 DNA is TGTGCCAGCAGCAAAGCGTGGGGCGGACAGAGAAAAAACATTCAGTACTTC. Its translation: CASSKAWGGQRKNIQYF.

V gene TRBV15 combines with J gene TRBJ1-2, with TRBD1 matching over 7 bases. CDR1 and CDR2 (germline): LNHNV, YYDKDF (reference sequence). The CDR3 is 15 amino acids. The ends lost 1 base at V and 4 bases at J; junction bases unmatched: 6. CDR3: CATSRGLGQFYGYTF. DNA of the CDR3: TGTGCCACCAGCAGAGGACTGGGACAGTTCTATGGCTACACCTTC.

This chain uses TRBV9 with TRBJ2-1, with D hard to call. This CDR3 is built from 15 residues. Between the trimmed V and J ends, which lost 1 base and 10 bases, there was a span of 18 bases. Germline V gene data show CDR1 as SGDLS and CDR2 as YYNGEE. Here the CDR3 DNA reads TGTGCCAGCAGCGTATCGTCATGGGCACCTGGGGAGCAGTTCTTC. This codes for CASSVSSWAPGEQFF.

This clone was seen once. Here the CDR3 reads CASSARTGGNYGYTF. The DNA for the CDR3 is TGTGCCAGCAGCGCACGGACAGGGGGGAACTATGGCTACACCTTC. The chain links TRBV9 to TRBJ1-2, with 10 nucleotides matching TRBD1. The trim removed 3 bases at V and 2 bases at J, leaving 4 bases unmatched. In germline, CDR1 is SGDLS, CDR2 YYNGEE. The CDR3 has 15 residues.

The V gene is TRBV6-6, the J gene TRBJ1-2; D is uncertain. CDR1 and CDR2 from the germline V gene are MNHNY and SVGAGI (reference sequence). Trimming removed 6 bases at V and 13 bases at J, with 15 bases between. The CDR3 has 11 residues. The CDR3 sequence is CASSTRSPPTF. CDR3 bases: TGTGCCAGCAGCACCCGCTCTCCGCCCACCTTC.

J is TRBJ2-7 and V is TRBV5-6, with TRBD2 matching over 12 bases. The CDR3 spans 15 residues. V dropped 0 bases and J dropped 6; count of bases not matched to a gene: 4. CDR1 is SGHDT and CDR2 is YYEEEE in the germline V gene. As DNA, the CDR3 is TGTGCCAGCAGCTTGGAACTAGCGGGAGGCACCGAGCAGTACTTC. Encoded protein: CASSLELAGGTEQYF.

The chain couples TRBV7-7 to TRBJ2-2; D gene ambiguous. Between the trimmed V and J ends, which lost 5 bases and 0 bases, there was a span of 13 bases. The V gene's germline CDR1 is SSHAT and CDR2 FNYEAQ (reference sequence). The CDR3 sequence is 16 residues long. The CDR3 region is CASSLRPPPNTGELFF. The CDR3 bases are TGTGCCAGCAGCCTCAGACCCCCACCGAACACCGGGGAGCTGTTTTTT.

The count of this clone is one. This sequence joins TRBV7-2 and TRBJ2-1; perhaps TRBD1 as D (5 bases). The CDR3 covers 15 residues. CDR1 and CDR2 from the germline V gene are SGHTA and FQGNSA. The V and J ends lost 5 bases and 1 base respectively, with 12 bases between them. Here the CDR3 DNA reads TGTGCCAGCAGCAACGACAGAAATTCCTACAATGAGCAGTTCTTC. Its translation: CASSNDRNSYNEQFF. The complete variable domain, with remaining parts taken from reference TRBV7-2 and TRBJ2-1, reads GAGVSQSPSNKVTEKGKDVELRCDPISGHTALYWYRQSLGQGLEFLIYFQGNSAPDKSGLPSDRFSAERTGGSVSTLTIQRTQQEDSAVYLCASSNDRNSYNEQFFGPGTRLTVL.

J is TRBJ2-6 and V is TRBV6-5; D possibly corresponds to TRBD1 (5 bases). CDR3 length: 14 amino acids. V was pared by 4 bases and J by 3 bases, with 7 bases between. Germline CDR1 and CDR2: MNHEY and SVGAGI. The CDR3 spells CASSFRVGANVLTF. CDR3 nucleotides: TGTGCCAGCAGTTTCAGGGTTGGGGCCAACGTCCTGACTTTC.